A selection of T cell receptor beta chains follows, all from one sample in a study of blood T cell repertoires in COVID-19. Assay: immunoSEQ multiplex PCR; the TCRdb copy retains only in-frame clones and omits some. The data show 75,000 or so clones, 70% to 90% seen once. Sequences were obtained from peripheral blood. Every receptor here comes from a man aged 65-85 years with acute or convalescent COVID-19. CDR3s include the opening cysteine and the closing phenylalanine or tryptophan. A D gene is named only where the DNA matches it firmly. Rows may omit the clone size; those that give it use once, few, many or a size class.

CDR3nt	CDR3aa	v_gene	abundance	d_gene	j_gene
TGTGCCAGCAGCCCACAACAGGTGTCACCTGGGGGAAACACCATATATTTT	CASSPQQVSPGGNTIYF	TRBV9	-	-	TRBJ1-3
TGTGCCAGCAGCTCGAACGTCCTATACGAGCAGTACTTC	CASSSNVLYEQYF	TRBV5-4	-	-	TRBJ2-7
TGTGCCAGCAGCCCCGGGACTAGCGGGGGCCATCGGGAGACCCAGTACTTC	CASSPGTSGGHRETQYF	TRBV5-4	-	TRBD2	TRBJ2-5
TGTGCTAGTGGTTTGGGCGGATCGAACACCGGGGAGCTGTTTTTT	CASGLGGSNTGELFF	TRBV12-5	-	-	TRBJ2-2
TGTGCCAGCAGCCCCCCGGGACTAGCGGGGGGAAGCTCCTACGAGCAGTACTTC	CASSPPGLAGGSSYEQYF	TRBV5-4	-	TRBD2	TRBJ2-7
TGTGCCAGCTCGGTTGCTTCAGCCTACGAGCAGTACTTC	CASSVASAYEQYF	TRBV18	-	-	TRBJ2-7
TGTGCCAGCAGCCTTCCTACTAGCGGTTCCTACAATGAGCAGTTCTTC	CASSLPTSGSYNEQFF	TRBV6-2/TRBV6-3	-	TRBD2	TRBJ2-1
-	CASSSSGLLSYEQYF	TRBV6-5	-	-	TRBJ2-7
TGTGCCAGCAGTCCTTCGGTCGTCGAAGCTTTCTTT	CASSPSVVEAFF	TRBV2	once	-	TRBJ1-1
TGCGCCAGCAGGCGGGAGGGCCTTCTGCTTCATGAGCAGTTCTTC	CASRREGLLLHEQFF	TRBV10-2	-	TRBD2	TRBJ2-1
TGCGCCAGCAGCCAACCCACAGGGGGCGGCAGAAATGAGCAGTTCTTC	CASSQPTGGGRNEQFF	TRBV4-1	-	TRBD1	TRBJ2-1
TGTGCCAGCAGCCAAATTACCACAGGGGACGTGTATTTT	CASSQITTGDVYF	TRBV3-1/TRBV3-2	-	TRBD1	TRBJ2-3
TGCAGCGTCCTTCTCCAGGACTCTCTAGCCGGCGGATACGAGCAGTACTTC	CSVLLQDSLAGGYEQYF	TRBV29-1	-	-	TRBJ2-7
TGTGCCAGCAGCTTAGCGGGAGGATTGGCAGCTTTCTTT	CASSLAGGLAAFF	TRBV7-9	-	-	TRBJ1-1
TGTGCCAGCAGCGCACAGACCCAAGAGACCCAGTACTTC	CASSAQTQETQYF	TRBV6-5	-	-	TRBJ2-5
TGTGCCAGCAGCTTAAATAGCGGTATCGGGGCCAACGTCCTGACTTTC	CASSLNSGIGANVLTF	TRBV7-6	-	-	TRBJ2-6
TGCGCCAGCAGCCAAGACGGGTCCGGGACTACTAGCTCCTACGAGCAGTACTTC	CASSQDGSGTTSSYEQYF	TRBV4-1	-	TRBD2	TRBJ2-7
TGTGCCAGCAGTCAGGGGACCTCTAAAACCTATGGCTACACCTTC	CASSQGTSKTYGYTF	TRBV6-5	once	-	TRBJ1-2
TGTGCCAGCAGCGTAGGCTCCACTTCTGAGCAGTTCTTC	CASSVGSTSEQFF	TRBV9	once	-	TRBJ2-1
TGTGCCAGTAAGGGACTAGCGGAATCCTCCTACGAGCAGTACTTC	CASKGLAESSYEQYF	TRBV19	-	TRBD2	TRBJ2-7
TGTGCCAGCAGCTTAAGCCAGGGTAATCAGCCCCAGCATTTT	CASSLSQGNQPQHF	TRBV7-2	-	-	TRBJ1-5
TGTGCCAGCAGCCGATATTCCCAGCGGGGGGTGCCGGATACGCAGTATTTT	CASSRYSQRGVPDTQYF	TRBV6-4	-	TRBD2	TRBJ2-3
TGTGCCAGCAGCTTGTCACGGACTAGCTCCTACAATGAGCAGTTCTTC	CASSLSRTSSYNEQFF	TRBV5-6	-	TRBD2	TRBJ2-1
TGCGCCAGCAGAGGGACAAACACCGGGGAGCTGTTTTTT	CASRGTNTGELFF	TRBV5-1	-	-	TRBJ2-2
TGTGCCAGCAGCTTACGACTAGCGGGACGGAACGAGCAGTACTTC	CASSLRLAGRNEQYF	TRBV5-4	-	TRBD2	TRBJ2-7
TGTGCCAGCAGCTTAGGGACAGGGAGGGCCGGGGAGCTGTTTTTT	CASSLGTGRAGELFF	TRBV7-6	-	-	TRBJ2-2
TGTGCCAGTAGTATAGTAGCGGCGAGTACCTTCTCTGGAAACACCATATATTTT	CASSIVAASTFSGNTIYF	TRBV19	-	-	TRBJ1-3
TGTGCCACAACGACTAGCGGGAGGGGAAATGAGCAGTTCTTC	CATTTSGRGNEQFF	TRBV2	-	TRBD2	TRBJ2-1
TGTGCCAGCAGGGGTCCTAGCGGGACCACCGGGGAGCTGTTTTTT	CASRGPSGTTGELFF	TRBV28	-	TRBD2	TRBJ2-2
TGCGCCAGCAGCCAGGATCCTCAGGGGGCTGATGAGCAGTACTTC	CASSQDPQGADEQYF	TRBV4-1	few	TRBD1	TRBJ2-7
TGTGCCAGCAGTCCGGACAGAAACACCATATATTTT	CASSPDRNTIYF	TRBV6-5	-	-	TRBJ1-3
TGTGCCAGCAGCAAAAAAGAATGTAGTTTTAATTCACCCCTCCACTTT	CASSKKECSFNSPLHF	TRBV21-1	few	-	TRBJ1-6
TGTGCCAGCAGGCCACCGGGACAGGGGACTTTCTTC	CASRPPGQGTFF	TRBV11-2	once	TRBD1	TRBJ2-1
TGTGCCAGCAGCTTAGCACAGCAGCGGGATGAAGCTTTCTTT	CASSLAQQRDEAFF	TRBV11-2	-	-	TRBJ1-1
TGTGCCAGCAGTTTCCGGAGAGAAGAGACCCAGTACTTC	CASSFRREETQYF	TRBV12-3/TRBV12-4	-	-	TRBJ2-5
TGTGCCAGTAGTCTACAGGGGACCCTGGATTCACCCCTCCACTTT	CASSLQGTLDSPLHF	TRBV19	-	TRBD1	TRBJ1-6
TGTGCCAGCGCGGAAATTTTACCGAACACCGGGGAGCTGTTTTTT	CASAEILPNTGELFF	TRBV7-2	-	-	TRBJ2-2
TGTGCCAGCAGCCGGACAGGGGACGGGAGGGAAAAACTGTTTTTT	CASSRTGDGREKLFF	TRBV6-6	-	TRBD1	TRBJ1-4
TGCGCCAGCAGCCAAGCGGGACAGGGGGCGCAAGGCTACACCTTC	CASSQAGQGAQGYTF	TRBV4-3	-	TRBD1	TRBJ1-2
TGTGCCACCAGCACCCATGGAGGTTATAATGAGCAGTTCTTC	CATSTHGGYNEQFF	TRBV15	once	-	TRBJ2-1
TGTGCCAGCAGCCAAGGAGGCGCAATCTCAAAAGACGAGCAGTTCTTC	CASSQGGAISKDEQFF	TRBV3-1/TRBV3-2	-	-	TRBJ2-1
TGTGCCAGCAGTTTCCCACAAACCTACGAGCAGTACTTC	CASSFPQTYEQYF	TRBV28	few	-	TRBJ2-7
TGTGCCAGCAGCTTGGTGCGGGGGGCCGGGGAGCAGTACTTC	CASSLVRGAGEQYF	TRBV5-4	-	TRBD2	TRBJ2-7
TGTGCCAGCAGAGGACAGGGGGCGTTCACTGAAGCTTTCTTT	CASRGQGAFTEAFF	TRBV11-2	few	TRBD1	TRBJ1-1
TGTGCCAGTAGTCGGCGGGGGGGCGGTCTCGATACGCAGTATTTT	CASSRRGGGLDTQYF	TRBV19	-	TRBD2	TRBJ2-3
TGTGCCAGCACCCGAAGACAGCACAATCAGCCCCAGCATTTT	CASTRRQHNQPQHF	TRBV2	-	-	TRBJ1-5
TGTGCCAGCAGCTTAGTATGGGGAAGCGGAAGACCCGGGGAGCTGTTTTTT	CASSLVWGSGRPGELFF	TRBV11-2	-	-	TRBJ2-2
TGTGCCAGCTCACCATCGACAGGCCCTGGAAACACCATATATTTT	CASSPSTGPGNTIYF	TRBV18	-	-	TRBJ1-3
TGTGCCAGCAGCTTAGTTACAGGGGGAGAGACCCAGTACTTC	CASSLVTGGETQYF	TRBV7-2	-	TRBD1	TRBJ2-5